The clone carrying this T cell receptor (beta chain) was detected once. The same CDR3 can be traced to other DNA sequences in this sample. These data come from a study of blood T cell repertoires in COVID-19. Overall study: Some COVID-19 samples were acute and others convalescent; all came from the United States, Italy and Spain. The cDNA or gDNA used as material had been derived from T cells, B-cell-depleted T cells, or PBMCs.

The authors' processing: Amplifying reference gene primers gave estimates of nucleated cell counts. Using immunoSEQ multiplex PCR, the repertoire was profiled, and TCRdb retains in-frame clones only, with some absent. V and J calls and clone size are copied from that table; D and trimming were computed from the DNA. This table has about 280,000 clones, 75% to 90% appearing once. The CDR3 contains 12 residues. Between the trimmed V and J ends, which lost 1 base and 2 bases, there was a span of 6 bases. Per germline, CDR1 SQVTM and CDR2 ANQGSEA. Material for sequencing was peripheral blood. The clonotype was recovered from a woman in her thirties or forties who had recovered from COVID-19. This sequence joins TRBV29-1 and TRBJ2-7; D is unresolved. In DNA form, the CDR3 reads TGCAGCGTTGAAGGTTCAGCCTACGAGCAGTACTTC. Its translation is CSVEGSAYEQYF.